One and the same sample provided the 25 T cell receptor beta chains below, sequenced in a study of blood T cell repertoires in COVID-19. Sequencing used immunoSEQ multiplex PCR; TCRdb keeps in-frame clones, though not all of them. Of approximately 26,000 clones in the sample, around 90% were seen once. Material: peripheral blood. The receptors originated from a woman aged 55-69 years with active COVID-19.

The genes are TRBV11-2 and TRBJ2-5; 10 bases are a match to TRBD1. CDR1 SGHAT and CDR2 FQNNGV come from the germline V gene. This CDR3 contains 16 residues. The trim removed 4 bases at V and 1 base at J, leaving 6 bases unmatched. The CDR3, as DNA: TGTGCCAGCAGCTCCGGGACAGGGGAGCCCCAAGAGACCCAGTACTTC. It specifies CASSSGTGEPQETQYF.

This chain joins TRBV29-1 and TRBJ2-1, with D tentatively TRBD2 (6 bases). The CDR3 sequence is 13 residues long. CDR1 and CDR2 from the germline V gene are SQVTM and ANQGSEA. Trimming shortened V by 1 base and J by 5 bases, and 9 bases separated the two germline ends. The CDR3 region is CSVEAWTNNEQFF. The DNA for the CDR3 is TGCAGCGTTGAAGCTTGGACTAACAATGAGCAGTTCTTC.

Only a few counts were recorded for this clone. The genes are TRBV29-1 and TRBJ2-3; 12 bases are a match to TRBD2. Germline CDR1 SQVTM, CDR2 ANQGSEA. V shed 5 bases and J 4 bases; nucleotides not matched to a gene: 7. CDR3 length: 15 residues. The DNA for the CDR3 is TGCAGCGTTCCCCTAGCGGGAGGGCTGGCAGATACGCAGTATTTT. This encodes CSVPLAGGLADTQYF.

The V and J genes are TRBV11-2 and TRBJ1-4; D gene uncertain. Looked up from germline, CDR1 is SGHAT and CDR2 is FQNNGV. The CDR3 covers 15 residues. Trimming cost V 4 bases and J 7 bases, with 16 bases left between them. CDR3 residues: CASSSGPSRGEKLFF. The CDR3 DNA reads TGTGCCAGCAGCTCCGGACCCTCCCGGGGTGAAAAACTGTTTTTT.

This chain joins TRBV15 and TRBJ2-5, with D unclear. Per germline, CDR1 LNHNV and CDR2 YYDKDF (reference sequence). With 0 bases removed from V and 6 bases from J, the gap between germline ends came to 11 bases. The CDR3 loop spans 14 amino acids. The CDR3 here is CATSRDRSSKTQYF. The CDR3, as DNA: TGTGCCACCAGCAGAGATCGGAGTTCGAAGACCCAGTACTTC.

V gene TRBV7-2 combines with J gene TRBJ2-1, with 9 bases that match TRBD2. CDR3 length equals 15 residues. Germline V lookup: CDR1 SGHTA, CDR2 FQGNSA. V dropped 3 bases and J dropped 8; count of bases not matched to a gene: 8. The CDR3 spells CASSFSGSKTDEQFF. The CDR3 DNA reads TGTGCCAGCAGCTTTAGCGGGAGTAAAACCGATGAGCAGTTCTTC.

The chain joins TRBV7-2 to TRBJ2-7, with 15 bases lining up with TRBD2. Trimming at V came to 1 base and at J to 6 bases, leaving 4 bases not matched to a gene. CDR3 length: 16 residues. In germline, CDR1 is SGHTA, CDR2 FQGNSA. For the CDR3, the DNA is TGTGCCAGCAGCTTAGGGGGACTAGCGGGAGGCGGCGAGCAGTACTTC. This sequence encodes CASSLGGLAGGGEQYF.

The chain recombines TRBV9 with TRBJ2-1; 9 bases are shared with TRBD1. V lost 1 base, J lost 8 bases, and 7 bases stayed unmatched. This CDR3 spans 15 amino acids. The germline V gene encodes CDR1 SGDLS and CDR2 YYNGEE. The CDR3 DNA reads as TGTGCCAGCAGCGTACGGGACAGGGTGTGGTATGAGCAGTTCTTC. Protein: CASSVRDRVWYEQFF.

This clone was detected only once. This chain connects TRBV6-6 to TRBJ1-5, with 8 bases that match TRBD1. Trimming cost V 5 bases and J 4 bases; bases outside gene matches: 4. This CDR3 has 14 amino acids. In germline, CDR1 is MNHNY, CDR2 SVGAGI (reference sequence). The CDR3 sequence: CASSGGQENQPQHF. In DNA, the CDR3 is TGTGCCAGCAGTGGGGGACAGGAAAATCAGCCCCAGCATTTT.

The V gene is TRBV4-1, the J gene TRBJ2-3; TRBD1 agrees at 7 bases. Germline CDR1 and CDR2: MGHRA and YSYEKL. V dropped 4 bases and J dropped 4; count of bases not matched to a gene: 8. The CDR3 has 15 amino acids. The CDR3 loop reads CASSLQTGAADTQYF. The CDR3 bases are TGCGCCAGCAGCCTCCAAACAGGGGCGGCAGATACGCAGTATTTT.

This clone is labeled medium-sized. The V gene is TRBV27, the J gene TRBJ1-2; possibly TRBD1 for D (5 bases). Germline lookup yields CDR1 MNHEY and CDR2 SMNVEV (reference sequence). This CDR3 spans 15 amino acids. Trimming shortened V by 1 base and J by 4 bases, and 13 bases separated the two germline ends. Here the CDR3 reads CASSLFTDIRYGYTF. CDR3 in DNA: TGTGCCAGCAGTTTATTTACGGACATTCGCTATGGCTACACCTTC.

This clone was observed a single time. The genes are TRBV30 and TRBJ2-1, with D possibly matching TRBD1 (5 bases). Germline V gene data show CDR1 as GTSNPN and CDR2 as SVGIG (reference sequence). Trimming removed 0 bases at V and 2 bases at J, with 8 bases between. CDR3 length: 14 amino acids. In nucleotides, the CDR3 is TGTGCCTGGAGTGTCAGACAGACCTACAATGAGCAGTTCTTC. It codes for CAWSVRQTYNEQFF.

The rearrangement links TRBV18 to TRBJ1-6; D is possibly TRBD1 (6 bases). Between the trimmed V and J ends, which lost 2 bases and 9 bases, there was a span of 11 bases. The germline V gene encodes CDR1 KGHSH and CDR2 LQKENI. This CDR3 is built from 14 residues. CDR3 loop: CASSPSGVGSPLHF. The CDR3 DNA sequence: TGTGCCAGCTCACCATCAGGGGTGGGTTCACCCCTCCACTTT.

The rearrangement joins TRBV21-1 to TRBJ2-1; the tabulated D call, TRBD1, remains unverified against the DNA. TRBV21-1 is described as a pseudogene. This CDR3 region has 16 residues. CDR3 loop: CASSKETVQHHNEQFF. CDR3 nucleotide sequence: TGTGCCAGCAGCAAAGAGACAGTCCAGCACCACAATGAGCAGTTCTTC.

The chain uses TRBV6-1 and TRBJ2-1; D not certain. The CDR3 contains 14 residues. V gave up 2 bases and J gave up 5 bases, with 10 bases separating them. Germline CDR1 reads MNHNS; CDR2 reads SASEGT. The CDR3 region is CASSEMAVNNEQFF. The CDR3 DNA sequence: TGTGCCAGCAGTGAAATGGCTGTTAACAATGAGCAGTTCTTC.

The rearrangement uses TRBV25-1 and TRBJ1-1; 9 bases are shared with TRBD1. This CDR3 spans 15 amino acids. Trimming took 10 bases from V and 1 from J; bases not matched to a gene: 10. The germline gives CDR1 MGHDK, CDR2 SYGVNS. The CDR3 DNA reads TGTGCCACTCCTGGACAGGGGTCGAGGAACACTGAAGCTTTCTTT. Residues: CATPGQGSRNTEAFF.

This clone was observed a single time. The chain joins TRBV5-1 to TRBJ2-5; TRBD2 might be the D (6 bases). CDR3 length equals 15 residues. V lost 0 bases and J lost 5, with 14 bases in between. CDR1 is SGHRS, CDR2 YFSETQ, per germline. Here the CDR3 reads CASSLGGDGFETQYF. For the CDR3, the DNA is TGCGCCAGCAGCTTGGGGGGGGACGGCTTTGAGACCCAGTACTTC.

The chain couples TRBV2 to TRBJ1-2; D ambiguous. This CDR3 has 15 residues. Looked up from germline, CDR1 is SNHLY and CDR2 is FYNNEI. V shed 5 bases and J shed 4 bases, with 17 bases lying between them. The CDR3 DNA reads TGTGCCAGCAGTATCGAGACACAGACGTCCTATGGCTACACCTTC. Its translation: CASSIETQTSYGYTF.

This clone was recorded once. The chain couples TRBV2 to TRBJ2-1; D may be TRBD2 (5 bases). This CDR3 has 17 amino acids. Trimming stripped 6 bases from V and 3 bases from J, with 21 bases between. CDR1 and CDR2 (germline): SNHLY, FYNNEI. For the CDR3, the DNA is TGTGCCAGCAGCCCCCTGGACTCACCAACAAACTACAATGAGCAGTTCTTC. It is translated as CASSPLDSPTNYNEQFF.

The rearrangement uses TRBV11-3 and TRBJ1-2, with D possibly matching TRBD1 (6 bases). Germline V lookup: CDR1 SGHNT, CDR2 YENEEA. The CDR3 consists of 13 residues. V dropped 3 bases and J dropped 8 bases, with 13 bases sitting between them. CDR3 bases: TGTGCCAGCAGCTTGGACAGCCAGGGGGGCTACACCTTC. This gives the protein CASSLDSQGGYTF.

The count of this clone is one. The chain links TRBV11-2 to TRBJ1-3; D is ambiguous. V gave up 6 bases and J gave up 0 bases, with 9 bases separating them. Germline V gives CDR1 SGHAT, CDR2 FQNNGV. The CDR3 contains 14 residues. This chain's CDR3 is CASSRVLSGNTIYF. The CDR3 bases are TGTGCCAGCAGTCGGGTTCTCTCTGGAAACACCATATATTTT.

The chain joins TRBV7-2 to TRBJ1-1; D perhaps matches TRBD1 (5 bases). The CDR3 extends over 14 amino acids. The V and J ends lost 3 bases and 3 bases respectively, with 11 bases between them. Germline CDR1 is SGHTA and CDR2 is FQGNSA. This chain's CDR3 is CASSLKGPDTEAFF. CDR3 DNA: TGTGCCAGCAGCTTGAAGGGGCCTGACACTGAAGCTTTCTTT.

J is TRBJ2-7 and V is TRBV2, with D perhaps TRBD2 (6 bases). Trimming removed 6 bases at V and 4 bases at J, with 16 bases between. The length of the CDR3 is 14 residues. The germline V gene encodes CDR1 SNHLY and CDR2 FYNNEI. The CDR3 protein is CASRGLEGTYEQYF. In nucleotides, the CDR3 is TGTGCCAGCAGGGGGCTGGAGGGTACGTACGAGCAGTACTTC.

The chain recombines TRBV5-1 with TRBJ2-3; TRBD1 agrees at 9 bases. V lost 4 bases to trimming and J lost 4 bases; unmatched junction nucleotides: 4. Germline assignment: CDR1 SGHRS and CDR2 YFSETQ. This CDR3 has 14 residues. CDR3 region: CASSQDRGPDTQYF. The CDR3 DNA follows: TGCGCCAGCAGCCAGGACAGGGGCCCAGATACGCAGTATTTT.

Written as DNA, the CDR3 is TGTGCCAGCAGCCTCGGACAGTATAATGGCTACACCTTC. As protein: CASSLGQYNGYTF. V usage is TRBV7-2 and J usage is TRBJ1-2; D possibly corresponds to TRBD1 (6 bases). CDR1 is SGHTA, CDR2 FQGNSA, per germline. The ends were cut back, 5 bases at V and 6 bases at J, with 13 bases in the middle. This CDR3 region has 13 residues. Drawing the rest from reference TRBV7-2 and TRBJ1-2, the complete variable domain is GAGVSQSPSNKVTEKGKDVELRCDPISGHTALYWYRQSLGQGLEFLIYFQGNSAPDKSGLPSDRFSAERTGGSVSTLTIQRTQQEDSAVYLCASSLGQYNGYTFGSGTRLTVV.